The rows below give T cell receptor beta chains drawn from one sample of a study of blood T cell repertoires in COVID-19. Clones were read by immunoSEQ multiplex PCR, and TCRdb kept only the in-frame ones, dropping some. Altogether about 260,000 clones are present, under 90% being singletons, with the ten largest covering 4% to 4.5%. Material for sequencing was peripheral blood. Receptors originate from a man in his 60s with acute or convalescent COVID-19. Both conserved end residues are part of each CDR3. Fields, in order: V gene, clone size, J gene, D gene, CDR3 protein, CDR3 DNA. The D gene is left open where the match is weak. The size of a clone is reported for some rows only, either as once, few or many, or as a class for expanded clones.

V gene: TRBV15
clone size: -
J gene: TRBJ1-2
D gene: TRBD1
CDR3 protein: CATSTGTGDGYTF
CDR3 DNA: TGTGCCACCAGCACAGGGACAGGGGATGGCTACACCTTC

V gene: TRBV5-8
clone size: -
J gene: TRBJ1-2
D gene: TRBD1
CDR3 protein: CASSWAPGQGYEWGYGYTF
CDR3 DNA: TGTGCCAGCAGCTGGGCTCCGGGACAGGGGTATGAATGGGGCTATGGCTACACCTTC

V gene: TRBV5-4
clone size: few
J gene: TRBJ2-1
D gene: -
CDR3 protein: CASSLVASNEQFF
CDR3 DNA: TGTGCCAGCAGCTTGGTTGCGTCCAATGAGCAGTTCTTC

V gene: TRBV7-6
clone size: -
J gene: TRBJ2-1
D gene: -
CDR3 protein: CASSLGLAGQSYNEQFF
CDR3 DNA: TGTGCCAGCAGCTTAGGGCTGGCGGGGCAATCCTACAATGAGCAGTTCTTC

V gene: TRBV5-8
clone size: few
J gene: TRBJ2-7
D gene: TRBD2
CDR3 protein: CASSLQGGSYEQYF
CDR3 DNA: TGTGCCAGCAGCTTGCAGGGAGGGTCCTACGAGCAGTACTTC

V gene: TRBV4-2
clone size: -
J gene: TRBJ2-1
D gene: TRBD2
CDR3 protein: CASSQIAGEIDEQFF
CDR3 DNA: TGTGCCAGCAGCCAAATAGCGGGAGAAATCGATGAGCAGTTCTTC

V gene: TRBV11-3
clone size: few
J gene: TRBJ2-5
D gene: -
CDR3 protein: CASSLNSAETQYF
CDR3 DNA: TGTGCCAGCAGCTTAAATAGCGCAGAGACCCAGTACTTC

V gene: TRBV7-3
clone size: -
J gene: TRBJ2-2
D gene: TRBD1
CDR3 protein: CASRDRGTGELFF
CDR3 DNA: TGTGCCAGCAGAGACAGGGGCACCGGGGAGCTGTTTTTT

V gene: TRBV28
clone size: -
J gene: TRBJ2-7
D gene: -
CDR3 protein: CASSLLAGSYEQYF
CDR3 DNA: TGTGCCAGCAGTTTATTGGCGGGATCCTACGAGCAGTACTTC

V gene: TRBV30
clone size: few
J gene: TRBJ1-4
D gene: -
CDR3 protein: CAWSSKENNEKLFF
CDR3 DNA: TGTGCCTGGAGTTCTAAGGAGAATAATGAAAAACTGTTTTTT

V gene: TRBV28
clone size: -
J gene: TRBJ2-7
D gene: TRBD1
CDR3 protein: CASSLGQGGEQYF
CDR3 DNA: TGTGCCAGCAGTTTAGGACAGGGAGGCGAGCAGTACTTC

V gene: TRBV4-3
clone size: -
J gene: TRBJ2-1
D gene: TRBD2
CDR3 protein: CASSQDSSGSNEQFF
CDR3 DNA: TGCGCCAGCAGCCAAGATTCAAGCGGGAGTAATGAGCAGTTCTTC

V gene: TRBV29-1
clone size: -
J gene: TRBJ2-7
D gene: TRBD2
CDR3 protein: CSVSGGSGTNEQYF
CDR3 DNA: TGCAGCGTTTCCGGAGGTAGCGGGACCAACGAGCAGTACTTC

V gene: TRBV5-1
clone size: -
J gene: TRBJ2-1
D gene: TRBD2
CDR3 protein: CASSRGTSGSNEQFF
CDR3 DNA: TGCGCCAGCAGCCGCGGGACTAGCGGGAGCAATGAGCAGTTCTTC

V gene: TRBV5-1
clone size: -
J gene: TRBJ2-1
D gene: -
CDR3 protein: CASRPGLAKGRNEQFF
CDR3 DNA: TGCGCCAGCAGGCCGGGCCTAGCAAAAGGAAGAAATGAGCAGTTCTTC

V gene: TRBV18
clone size: -
J gene: TRBJ1-5
D gene: -
CDR3 protein: CASSPRGRTDSNQPQHF
CDR3 DNA: TGTGCCAGCTCTCCCAGAGGTCGGACAGATAGCAATCAGCCCCAGCATTTT

V gene: TRBV11-2
clone size: -
J gene: TRBJ2-2
D gene: TRBD1
CDR3 protein: CASRRTGINTGELFF
CDR3 DNA: TGTGCCAGCAGACGGACAGGGATAAACACCGGGGAGCTGTTTTTT

V gene: TRBV15
clone size: -
J gene: TRBJ2-7
D gene: -
CDR3 protein: CATSRDLEGYEQYF
CDR3 DNA: TGTGCCACCAGCAGAGATCTGGAGGGCTACGAGCAGTACTTC